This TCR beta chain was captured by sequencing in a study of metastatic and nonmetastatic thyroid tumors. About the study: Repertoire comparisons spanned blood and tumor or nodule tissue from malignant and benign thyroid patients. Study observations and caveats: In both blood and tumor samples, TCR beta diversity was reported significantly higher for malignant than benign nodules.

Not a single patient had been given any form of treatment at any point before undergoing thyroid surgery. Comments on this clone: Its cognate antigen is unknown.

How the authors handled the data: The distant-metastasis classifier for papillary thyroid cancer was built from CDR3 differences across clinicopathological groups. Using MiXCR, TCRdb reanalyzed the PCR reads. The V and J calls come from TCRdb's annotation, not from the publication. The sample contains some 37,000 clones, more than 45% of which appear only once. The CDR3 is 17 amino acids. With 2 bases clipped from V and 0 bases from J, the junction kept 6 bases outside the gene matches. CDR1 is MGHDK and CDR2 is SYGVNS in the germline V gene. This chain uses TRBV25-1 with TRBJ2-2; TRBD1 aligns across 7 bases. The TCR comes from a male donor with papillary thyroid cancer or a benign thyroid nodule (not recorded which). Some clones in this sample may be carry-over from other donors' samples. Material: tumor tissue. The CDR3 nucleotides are TGTGCCAGCAGTGAAGAAACAGGGGCACCGAACACCGGGGAGCTGTTTTTT. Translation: CASSEETGAPNTGELFF.